These 10 T cell receptor beta chains originate from one sample sequenced in a study of OX40 agonist ivuxolimab in advanced cancers. The assay was immunoSEQ multiplex PCR, and TCRdb's table has in-frame clones only and misses some. This sample yields 65,000 to 85,000 clones, of which roughly 90% are seen a single time; approximately 11% belongs to the top ten. Source: CD4+ or CD8+ T cells sorted from blood, taken in a trial of the OX40 agonist ivuxolimab. The receptor set was obtained from an adult with an advanced solid tumor such as melanoma, head and neck, liver or kidney cancer.

J is TRBJ1-1 and V is TRBV18; 9 positions agree with TRBD1. The germline V gene has CDR1 KGHSH and CDR2 LQKENI. This CDR3 comprises 13 residues. V shed 6 bases, J shed 11 bases, and the junction held 10 bases outside the gene matches. Here the CDR3 DNA reads TGTGCCAGCTCGTCACAGGGGGCGGGTAGTGCTTTCTTT. Translating it yields CASSSQGAGSAFF.

This rearrangement joins TRBV28 to TRBJ1-5; D gene ambiguous. With 4 bases removed from V and 3 bases from J, the gap between germline ends came to 19 bases. The CDR3 consists of 17 residues. Per the germline V gene, CDR1 is MDHEN and CDR2 is SYDVKM. CDR3 sequence reads: CASSSSDGLLDNQPQHF. CDR3 DNA: TGTGCCAGCAGTTCCTCGGACGGGTTGCTGGACAATCAGCCCCAGCATTTT.

The chain employs TRBV5-1 and TRBJ1-2; D remains ambiguous. The V gene's germline CDR1 is SGHRS and CDR2 YFSETQ. The V end lost 4 bases, the J end lost 6 bases, and 13 bases lay between the germline ends. This CDR3 has 13 residues. DNA of the CDR3: TGCGCCAGCAGCCTGGACTCCGCTCATGGCTACACCTTC. Translated, it gives CASSLDSAHGYTF.

The chain joins TRBV5-8 to TRBJ2-7; the D gene is possibly TRBD2 (6 bases). This CDR3 comprises 13 residues. From germline, CDR1 is SGHTS and CDR2 YDEGEE. Trimming shortened V by 3 bases and J by 4 bases, and 11 bases separated the two germline ends. The CDR3 DNA follows: TGTGCCAGCAGCTGGGGGACTCCTTACGAGCAGTACTTC. Translating it yields CASSWGTPYEQYF. Full variable domain (missing parts from reference TRBV5-8 and TRBJ2-7): EAGVTQSPTHLIKTRGQQATLRCSPISGHTSVYWYQQALGLGLQFLLWYDEGEERNRGNFPPRFSGRQFPNYSSELNVNALELEDSALYLCASSWGTPYEQYFGPGTRLTVT.

The chain joins TRBV28 to TRBJ1-2; D is unclear. V lost 2 bases and J 5 bases, leaving 9 bases between the germline ends. The CDR3 is 13 amino acids. Germline V gene lookup returns CDR1 MDHEN and CDR2 SYDVKM. In DNA, the CDR3 is TGTGCCAGCAGTTTAAAAGCGACTTATGGCTACACCTTC. Its translation is CASSLKATYGYTF.

The chain uses TRBV5-6 and TRBJ2-3; 8 nucleotides line up with TRBD2. The CDR3 covers 14 residues. Trimming removed 3 bases from V and 5 bases from J; junction bases left unmatched: 5. The germline V gene encodes CDR1 SGHDT and CDR2 YYEEEE. The CDR3 loop reads CASSSAGAGDTQYF. CDR3 nucleotides: TGTGCCAGCAGCTCAGCGGGAGCGGGAGATACGCAGTATTTT.

This chain joins TRBV5-1 and TRBJ2-5; 10 nucleotides match TRBD1. Germline trimming cut 4 bases from V and 3 bases from J; bases unmatched to any gene: 6. The CDR3 runs 15 residues. The V gene's germline CDR1 is SGHRS and CDR2 YFSETQ. Written as DNA, the CDR3 is TGCGCCAGCAGCGCGCTGACAGGGGGCGAAGAGACCCAGTACTTC. This translates into CASSALTGGEETQYF.

The rearrangement links TRBV2 to TRBJ1-6, with 7 bases fitting TRBD1. J lost 1 base, V lost 6 bases, and 3 bases had no gene match. The germline V gene has CDR1 SNHLY and CDR2 FYNNEI. The CDR3 loop spans 15 amino acids. The DNA of the CDR3 is TGTGCCAGCAGGAGGACAGGTTCCTATAATTCACCCCTCCACTTT. It yields the protein CASRRTGSYNSPLHF.

This CDR3 reads CASRWTSGTGSGELFF. The CDR3 DNA sequence: TGTGCCAGTAGATGGACTAGCGGGACCGGCTCCGGGGAGCTGTTTTTT. This chain uses TRBV19 with TRBJ2-2, with 12 bases lining up with TRBD2. V was pared by 6 bases and J by 6 bases, with 8 bases of the junction left unmatched. In germline, CDR1 is LNHDA, CDR2 SQIVND (reference sequence). This CDR3 spans 16 amino acids.

The rearrangement uses TRBV18 and TRBJ2-7; D may be TRBD1 or TRBD2 (5 bases each). V was shortened by 3 bases and J by 2 bases, with 14 bases between the two germline ends. Germline-derived CDR1 and CDR2 are KGHSH and LQKENI. This CDR3 comprises 15 residues. In DNA, the CDR3 is TGTGCCAGCTCACCTTCCTGGGACCGAGCCTACGAGCAGTACTTC. Translated: CASSPSWDRAYEQYF.